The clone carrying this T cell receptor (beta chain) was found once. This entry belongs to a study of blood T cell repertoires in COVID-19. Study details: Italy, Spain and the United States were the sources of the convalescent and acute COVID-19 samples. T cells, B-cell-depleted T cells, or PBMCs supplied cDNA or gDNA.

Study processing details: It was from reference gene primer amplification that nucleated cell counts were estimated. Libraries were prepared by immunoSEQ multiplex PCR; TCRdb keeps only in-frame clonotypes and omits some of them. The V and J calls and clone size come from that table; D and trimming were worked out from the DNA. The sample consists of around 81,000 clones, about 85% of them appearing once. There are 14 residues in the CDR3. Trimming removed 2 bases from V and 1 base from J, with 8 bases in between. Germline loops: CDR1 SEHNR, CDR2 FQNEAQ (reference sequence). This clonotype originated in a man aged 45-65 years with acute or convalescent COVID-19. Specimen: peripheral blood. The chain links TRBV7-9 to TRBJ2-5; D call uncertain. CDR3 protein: CASSLQFSQETQYF. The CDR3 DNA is TGTGCCAGCAGCTTACAGTTTTCCCAAGAGACCCAGTACTTC.